The 18 T cell receptor beta chains reported below all come from one sample, sequenced in a study of CD8 T cells in ankylosing spondylitis listed by TCRdb under 2017. Preparation of the library involved 5' RACE. Instrument used: Illumina HiSeq 2500. TCRdb's own reprocessing of the public reads used fastp at Q25 and MiXCR and kept productive beta chains. Each entry is one CDR3 protein sequence, shown with its most common DNA and genes. The sample records just over 350,000 distinct CDR3 sequences, 20% to 25% of which are singletons. The top ten constitute 13% of the sample. Sequencing input: blood, either unsorted or a sorted T cell fraction (not recorded which). These receptors were obtained from a male donor with ankylosing spondylitis or in good health (not recorded which).

J is TRBJ2-7 and V is TRBV4-1; possible D gene TRBD1, 7 bases. Germline CDR1 and CDR2: MGHRA and YSYEKL. This CDR3 spans 16 amino acids. V dropped 1 base and J dropped 7 bases, with 20 bases sitting between them. CDR3 nucleotides: TGCGCCAGCAGCCAAGTCAGGGGGGCCCCTGAGGGGGAGCAGTACTTC. Translation gives CASSQVRGAPEGEQYF.

This clonotype has a handful of counts. This rearrangement joins TRBV5-1 to TRBJ2-7, with D perhaps given as TRBD1 or TRBD2 (5 bases each). This CDR3 spans 18 amino acids. CDR1 and CDR2 from the germline V gene are SGHRS and YFSETQ. Trimming cost V 0 bases and J 1 base, with 20 bases left between them. CDR3 nucleotides: TGCGCCAGCAGCTTGGCGGAATCGGCAGGGAGAGGGTCCTACGAGCAGTACTTC. This encodes CASSLAESAGRGSYEQYF.

The rearrangement joins TRBV25-1 to TRBJ2-1; D assignment may be TRBD1 or TRBD2 (7 bases each). The V end lost 7 bases, the J end lost 8 bases, and 21 bases lay between the germline ends. The CDR3 has 15 amino acids. Germline loops: CDR1 MGHDK, CDR2 SYGVNS. As DNA, the CDR3 is TGTGCCAGCAATAGAGGGGAGGGGGCATTGGATGAGCAGTTCTTC. It is translated as CASNRGEGALDEQFF.

This clonotype was detected only a few times. The chain couples TRBV12-3 or TRBV12-4 to TRBJ2-2; tentatively, D is TRBD2 (5 bases). V was pared by 2 bases and J by 4 bases, with 14 bases between. This CDR3 contains 16 residues. The CDR3 protein is CASSLSPPGSTGELFF. The DNA for the CDR3 is TGTGCCAGCAGTTTAAGTCCCCCGGGGAGCACCGGGGAGCTGTTTTTT.

This clonotype was observed a handful of times. The genes are TRBV29-1 and TRBJ2-7; 9 bases map to TRBD1. This CDR3 region has 17 residues. Germline assignment: CDR1 SQVTM and CDR2 ANQGSEA. V lost 0 bases to trimming and J lost 1 base; unmatched junction nucleotides: 10. The CDR3 sequence: CSVEDPEMTGGSYEQYF. DNA for the CDR3: TGCAGCGTTGAAGATCCCGAGATGACAGGGGGATCCTACGAGCAGTACTTC.

The chain carries TRBV6-6 and TRBJ2-1; D is possibly TRBD2 (5 bases). There are 12 residues in the CDR3. Germline values: CDR1 MNHNY, CDR2 SVGAGI (reference sequence). V shed 5 bases and J shed 6 bases, with 8 bases lying between them. As DNA, the CDR3 is TGTGCCAGCAGTAACGGACTCAATGAGCAGTTCTTC. It translates to CASSNGLNEQFF.

The chain has TRBV12-3 or TRBV12-4 and TRBJ2-1, with D hard to call. Trimming pared 7 bases from V and 4 bases from J, leaving 5 bases between. The CDR3 sequence is 11 residues long. In DNA form, the CDR3 reads TGTGCCAGCAAACATTACAATGAGCAGTTCTTC. Translating gives CASKHYNEQFF.

This chain joins TRBV29-1 and TRBJ2-1; 10 bases line up with TRBD1. V shed 7 bases and J 1 base; nucleotides not matched to a gene: 7. Germline CDR1 reads SQVTM; CDR2 reads ANQGSEA. The CDR3 consists of 15 residues. This CDR3 is CSAPGTGASYNEQFF. The CDR3 bases are TGCAGCGCCCCTGGGACAGGGGCGTCCTACAATGAGCAGTTCTTC.

This chain uses TRBV4-1 with TRBJ2-7; 7 nucleotides agree with TRBD2. This CDR3 contains 15 residues. Germline trimming cut 1 base from V and 1 base from J; bases unmatched to any gene: 4. Germline assignment: CDR1 MGHRA and CDR2 YSYEKL. CDR3: CASSQAGGLSYEQYF. CDR3 bases: TGCGCCAGCAGCCAAGCGGGGGGTTTATCCTACGAGCAGTACTTC.

In this sample, this clonotype turned up many times. This chain connects TRBV27 to TRBJ2-1; 7 nucleotides align to TRBD1. The germline V gene has CDR1 MNHEY and CDR2 SMNVEV (reference sequence). The J segment lost 2 bases and the V segment lost 5 bases, leaving 6 bases of the junction unmatched. The CDR3 is made up of 15 amino acids. In nucleotides, the CDR3 is TGTGCCAGCAGTCTCAGACAGGGAACCTACAATGAGCAGTTCTTC. This encodes CASSLRQGTYNEQFF.

The chain couples TRBV4-2 to TRBJ2-5; no definite D call. The germline V gene encodes CDR1 LGHNA and CDR2 YNFKEQ. There are 14 residues in the CDR3. Deletions cut 1 base from V and 4 bases from J, with 10 bases between. CDR3 bases: TGTGCCAGCAGCCAAGTAGACGAGGTAGAGACCCAGTACTTC. Its protein is CASSQVDEVETQYF.

The chain uses TRBV3-1 and TRBJ2-5; 13 nucleotides agree with TRBD2. This CDR3 is 15 amino acids long. Germline assignment: CDR1 LGHDT and CDR2 YNNKEL (reference sequence). Germline trimming cut 6 bases from V and 5 bases from J; bases unmatched to any gene: 6. CDR3 DNA: TGTGCCAGCAGAAAACTAGCGGGGGGGAATGAGACCCAGTACTTC. This sequence encodes CASRKLAGGNETQYF.

In its sample, this clonotype was seen a few times. The CDR3 here is CASSHPRSRDTQYF. As DNA, the CDR3 is TGTGCCAGCAGTCACCCTCGAAGCCGAGATACGCAGTATTTT. The chain combines TRBV12-3 or TRBV12-4 with TRBJ2-3; the D is unclear. CDR3 length equals 14 residues. V lost 5 bases, J lost 5 bases, and 14 bases lay in between.

This clonotype was detected a few times. This chain links TRBV27 with TRBJ2-1; D gene uncertain. The CDR3 extends over 13 amino acids. Trimming stripped 2 bases from V and 7 bases from J, with 9 bases between. Germline values: CDR1 MNHEY, CDR2 SMNVEV (reference sequence). The CDR3 DNA sequence: TGTGCCAGCAGTTTACAAGCTCCAAATGAGCAGTTCTTC. This codes for CASSLQAPNEQFF.

V and J are TRBV7-9 and TRBJ2-3, with D tentatively TRBD2 (6 bases). Deletions cut 6 bases from V and 0 bases from J, with 13 bases between. The CDR3 length is 15 residues. Germline CDR1 is SEHNR and CDR2 is FQNEAQ (reference sequence). This CDR3 reads CASREGPLSTDTQYF. As DNA, the CDR3 is TGTGCCAGCAGGGAGGGGCCTCTCAGCACAGATACGCAGTATTTT.

This clonotype was observed a few times. The gene calls are TRBV5-1 and TRBJ1-2, with D perhaps TRBD1 (6 bases). This CDR3 is built from 13 residues. V was cut by 9 bases and J by 3 bases, with 15 bases left in between. The germline CDR1 and CDR2 sequences are SGHRS and YFSETQ. The CDR3 coding sequence is TGCGCCACCGTGGAGGGGGTACACTATGGCTACACCTTC. Its protein is CATVEGVHYGYTF.

This clonotype was seen a handful of times. This sequence joins TRBV2 and TRBJ1-5; possible D gene TRBD1, 5 bases. Trimming took off 3 bases at V and 7 bases at J, with 13 bases between the two ends. The CDR3 is 14 residues long. The germline CDR1 and CDR2 sequences are SNHLY and FYNNEI. The CDR3 loop is CASSDYGGGQPQHF. CDR3 DNA sequence: TGTGCCAGCAGTGACTACGGGGGTGGGCAGCCCCAGCATTTT.

This clonotype was counted at least ten times. The V gene is TRBV10-3, the J gene TRBJ2-1, with D perhaps matching TRBD1 (6 bases). From germline, CDR1 is ENHRY and CDR2 SYGVKD. The CDR3 length is 15 residues. The ends were cut back, 3 bases at V and 4 bases at J, with 13 bases in the middle. CDR3 nucleotides: TGTGCCATCAGTGAACCTGGGCAGGGGTACAATGAGCAGTTCTTC. Amino acids: CAISEPGQGYNEQFF.